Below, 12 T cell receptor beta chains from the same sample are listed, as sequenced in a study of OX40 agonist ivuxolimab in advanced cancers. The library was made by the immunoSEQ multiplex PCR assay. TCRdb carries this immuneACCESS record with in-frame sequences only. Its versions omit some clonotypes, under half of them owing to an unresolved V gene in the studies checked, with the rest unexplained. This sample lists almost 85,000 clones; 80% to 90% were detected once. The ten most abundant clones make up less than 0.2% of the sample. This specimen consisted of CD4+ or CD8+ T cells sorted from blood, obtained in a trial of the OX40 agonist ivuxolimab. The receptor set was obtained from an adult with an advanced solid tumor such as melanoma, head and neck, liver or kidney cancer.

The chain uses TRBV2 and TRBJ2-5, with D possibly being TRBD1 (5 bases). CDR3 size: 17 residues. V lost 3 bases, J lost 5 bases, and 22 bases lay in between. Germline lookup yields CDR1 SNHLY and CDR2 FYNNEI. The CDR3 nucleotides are TGTGCCAGCAGTGACCCTTTCCGCAGGGTGTCTTATGAGACCCAGTACTTC. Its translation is CASSDPFRRVSYETQYF.

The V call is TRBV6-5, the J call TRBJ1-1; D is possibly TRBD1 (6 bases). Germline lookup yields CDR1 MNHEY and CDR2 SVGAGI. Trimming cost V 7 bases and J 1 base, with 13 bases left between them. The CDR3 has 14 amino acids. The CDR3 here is CASKAGGRNTEAFF. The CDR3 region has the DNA TGTGCCAGCAAGGCGGGGGGCAGGAACACTGAAGCTTTCTTT.

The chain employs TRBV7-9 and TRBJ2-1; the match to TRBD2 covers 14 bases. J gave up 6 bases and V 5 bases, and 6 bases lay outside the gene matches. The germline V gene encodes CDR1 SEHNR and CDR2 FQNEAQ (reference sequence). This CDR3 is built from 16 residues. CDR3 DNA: TGTGCCAGCAGCCCTCCGGGACTAGCGGGAGTCAATGAGCAGTTCTTC. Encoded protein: CASSPPGLAGVNEQFF.

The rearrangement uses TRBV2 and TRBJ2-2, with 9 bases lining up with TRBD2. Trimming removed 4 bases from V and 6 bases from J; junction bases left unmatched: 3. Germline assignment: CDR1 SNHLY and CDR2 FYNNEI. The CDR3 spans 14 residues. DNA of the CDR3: TGTGCCAGCAGTGGGGTAGCGGGAGCCGGGGAGCTGTTTTTT. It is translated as CASSGVAGAGELFF.

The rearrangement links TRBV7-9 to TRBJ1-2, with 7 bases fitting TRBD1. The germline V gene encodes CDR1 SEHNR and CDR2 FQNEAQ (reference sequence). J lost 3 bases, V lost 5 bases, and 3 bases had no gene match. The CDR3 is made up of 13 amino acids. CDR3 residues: CASSIQGYYGYTF. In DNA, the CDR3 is TGTGCCAGCAGCATACAGGGGTACTATGGCTACACCTTC.

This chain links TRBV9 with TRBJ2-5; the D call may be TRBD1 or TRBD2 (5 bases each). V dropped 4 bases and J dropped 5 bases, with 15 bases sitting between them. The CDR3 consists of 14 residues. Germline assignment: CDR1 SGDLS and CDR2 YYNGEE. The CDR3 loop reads CASSTLGERETQYF. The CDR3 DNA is TGTGCCAGCAGCACTCTAGGGGAGCGGGAGACCCAGTACTTC.

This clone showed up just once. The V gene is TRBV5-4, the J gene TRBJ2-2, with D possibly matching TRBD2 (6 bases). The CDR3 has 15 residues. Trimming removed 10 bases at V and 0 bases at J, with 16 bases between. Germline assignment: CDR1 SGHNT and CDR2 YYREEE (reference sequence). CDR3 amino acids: CASRRGTANTGELFF. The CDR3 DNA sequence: TGTGCCTCCCGCCGCGGGACTGCGAACACCGGGGAGCTGTTTTTT.

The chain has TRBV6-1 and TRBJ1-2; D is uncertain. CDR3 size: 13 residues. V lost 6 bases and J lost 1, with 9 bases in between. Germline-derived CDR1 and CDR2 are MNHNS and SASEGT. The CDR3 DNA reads TGTGCCAGCAGCCTTGATGTTAACTATGGCTACACCTTC. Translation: CASSLDVNYGYTF.

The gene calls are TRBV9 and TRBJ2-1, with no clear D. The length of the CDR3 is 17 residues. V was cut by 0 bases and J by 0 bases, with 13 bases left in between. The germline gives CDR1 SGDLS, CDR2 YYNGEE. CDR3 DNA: TGTGCCAGCAGCGTAGCTCCCGGCAGGAGCTCCTACAATGAGCAGTTCTTC. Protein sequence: CASSVAPGRSSYNEQFF.

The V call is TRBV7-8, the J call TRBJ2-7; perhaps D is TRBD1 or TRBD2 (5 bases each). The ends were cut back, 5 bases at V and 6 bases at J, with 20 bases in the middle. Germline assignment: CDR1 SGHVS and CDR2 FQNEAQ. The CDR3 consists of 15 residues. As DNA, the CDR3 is TGTGCCAGCAGCCTACCCGGGACCCAGTCGGGCGAGCAGTACTTC. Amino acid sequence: CASSLPGTQSGEQYF. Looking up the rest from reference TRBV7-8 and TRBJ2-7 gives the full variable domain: GAGVSQSPRYKVAKRGQDVALRCDPISGHVSLFWYQQALGQGPEFLTYFQNEAQLDKSGLPSDRFFAERPEGSVSTLKIQRTQQEDSAVYLCASSLPGTQSGEQYFGPGTRLTVT.

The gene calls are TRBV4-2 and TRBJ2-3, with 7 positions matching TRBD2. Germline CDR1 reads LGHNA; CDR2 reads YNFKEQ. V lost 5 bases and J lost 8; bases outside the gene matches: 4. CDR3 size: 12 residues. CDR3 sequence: CASSGGGGTQYF. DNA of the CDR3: TGTGCCAGCAGCGGGGGGGGAGGTACGCAGTATTTT.

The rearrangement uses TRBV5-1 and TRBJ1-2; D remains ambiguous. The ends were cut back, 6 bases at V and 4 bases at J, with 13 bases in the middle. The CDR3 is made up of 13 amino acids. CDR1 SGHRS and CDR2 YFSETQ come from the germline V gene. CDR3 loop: CASTPDMSYGYTF. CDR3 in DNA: TGCGCCAGCACCCCCGACATGAGCTATGGCTACACCTTC.